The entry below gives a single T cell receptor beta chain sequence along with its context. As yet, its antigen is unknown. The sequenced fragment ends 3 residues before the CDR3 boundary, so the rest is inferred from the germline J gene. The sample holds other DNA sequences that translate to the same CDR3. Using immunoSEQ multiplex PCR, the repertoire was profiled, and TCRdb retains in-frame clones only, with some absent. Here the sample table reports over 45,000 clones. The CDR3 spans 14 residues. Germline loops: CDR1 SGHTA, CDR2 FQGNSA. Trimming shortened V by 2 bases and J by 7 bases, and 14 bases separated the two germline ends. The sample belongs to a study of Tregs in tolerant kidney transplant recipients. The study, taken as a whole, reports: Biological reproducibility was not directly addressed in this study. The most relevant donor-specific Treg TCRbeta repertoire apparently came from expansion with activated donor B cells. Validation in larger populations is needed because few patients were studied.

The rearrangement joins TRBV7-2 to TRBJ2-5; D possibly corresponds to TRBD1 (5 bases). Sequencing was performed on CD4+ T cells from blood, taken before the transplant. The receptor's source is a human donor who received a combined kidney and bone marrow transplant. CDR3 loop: CASSLTGVPGTQYF. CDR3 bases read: TGTGCCAGCAGCTTAACAGGAGTGCCGGGGACC.